This TCR beta chain was retrieved from a study of T cells in localized non-small cell lung cancer. Overall study results and limits: Across samples, adjacent lung featured a median approximately 56 of the top 100 tumor clones. Heterogeneity within the tumor remains possible, as just one region underwent sequencing. Higher adjacent-lung clonality was associated with shorter survival.

Germline values: CDR1 SEHNR, CDR2 FQNEAQ (reference sequence). V was pared by 3 bases and J by 4 bases, with 4 bases of the junction left unmatched. The CDR3 runs to 14 residues. Assay used: immunoSEQ multiplex PCR; TCRdb lists only in-frame clones, some missing. The sample holds more than 45,000 clones, 75% to 90% seen once. Turning to this clone: Antigen: not known.

The clonotype was recovered from a man aged 35 to 69 with stage III lung adenocarcinoma. The chain couples TRBV7-9 to TRBJ2-3; TRBD1 aligns across 7 bases. The sample consisted of peripheral blood mononuclear cells, taken before any cancer treatment. CDR3 coding DNA: TGTGCCAGCAGCTTTTCCGGGACAGCAGATACGCAGTATTTT. It codes for CASSFSGTADTQYF.